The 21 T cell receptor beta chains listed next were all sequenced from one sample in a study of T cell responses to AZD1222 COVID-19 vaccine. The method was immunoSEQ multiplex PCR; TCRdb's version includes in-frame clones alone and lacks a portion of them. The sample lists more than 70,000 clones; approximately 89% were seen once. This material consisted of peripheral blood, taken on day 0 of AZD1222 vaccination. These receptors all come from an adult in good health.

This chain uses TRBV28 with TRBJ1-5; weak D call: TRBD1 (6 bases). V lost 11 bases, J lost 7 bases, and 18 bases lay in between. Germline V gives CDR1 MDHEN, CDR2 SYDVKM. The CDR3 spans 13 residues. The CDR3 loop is CASRTAQGQPQHF. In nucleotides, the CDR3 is TGTGCCTCAAGGACAGCCCAGGGGCAGCCCCAGCATTTT.

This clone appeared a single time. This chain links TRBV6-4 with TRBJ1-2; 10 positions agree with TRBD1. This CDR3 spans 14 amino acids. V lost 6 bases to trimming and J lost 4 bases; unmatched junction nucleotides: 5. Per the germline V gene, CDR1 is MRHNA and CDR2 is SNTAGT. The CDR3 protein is CASSSDRGSYGYTF. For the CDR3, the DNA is TGTGCCAGCAGCTCGGACAGGGGGTCCTATGGCTACACCTTC.

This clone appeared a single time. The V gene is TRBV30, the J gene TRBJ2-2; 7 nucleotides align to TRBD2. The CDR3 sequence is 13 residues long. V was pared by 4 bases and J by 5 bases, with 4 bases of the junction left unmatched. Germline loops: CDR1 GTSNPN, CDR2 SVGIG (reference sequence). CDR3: CAWKEGGTGELFF. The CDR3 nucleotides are TGTGCCTGGAAAGAGGGAGGGACCGGGGAGCTGTTTTTT.

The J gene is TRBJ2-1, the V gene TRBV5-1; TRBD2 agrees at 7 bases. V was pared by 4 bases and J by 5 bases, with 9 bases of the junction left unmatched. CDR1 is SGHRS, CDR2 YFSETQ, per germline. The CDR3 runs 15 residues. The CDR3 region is CASSVLGRVNNEQFF. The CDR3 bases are TGCGCCAGCAGCGTGCTAGGGAGGGTAAACAATGAGCAGTTCTTC.

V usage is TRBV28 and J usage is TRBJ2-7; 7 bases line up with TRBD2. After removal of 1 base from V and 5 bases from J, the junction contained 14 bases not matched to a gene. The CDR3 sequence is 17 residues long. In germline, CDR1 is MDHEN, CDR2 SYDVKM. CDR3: CASSLLASGIIPNEQYF. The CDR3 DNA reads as TGTGCCAGCAGTTTATTGGCTAGCGGAATAATTCCGAACGAGCAGTACTTC.

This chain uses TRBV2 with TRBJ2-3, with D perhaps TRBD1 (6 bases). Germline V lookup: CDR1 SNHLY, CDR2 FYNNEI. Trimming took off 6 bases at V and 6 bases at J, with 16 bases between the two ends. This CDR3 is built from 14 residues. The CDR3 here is CASSEYRRGDTQYF. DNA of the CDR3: TGTGCCAGCAGCGAGTACCGCAGGGGTGATACGCAGTATTTT.

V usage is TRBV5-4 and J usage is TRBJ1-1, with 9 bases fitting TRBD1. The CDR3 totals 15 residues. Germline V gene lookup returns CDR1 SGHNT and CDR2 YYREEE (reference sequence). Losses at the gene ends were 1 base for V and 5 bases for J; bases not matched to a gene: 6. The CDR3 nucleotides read TGTGCCAGCAGCTTGCCGGGACAGGGAGGTACTGAAGCTTTCTTT. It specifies CASSLPGQGGTEAFF.

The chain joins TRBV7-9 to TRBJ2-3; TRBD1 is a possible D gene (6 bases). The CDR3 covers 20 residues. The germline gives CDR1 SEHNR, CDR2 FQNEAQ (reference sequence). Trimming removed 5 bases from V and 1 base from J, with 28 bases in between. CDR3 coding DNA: TGTGCCAGCAGCATTCCCTCGAGGTACAGGGTCTTTGTCGGCACAGATACGCAGTATTTT. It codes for CASSIPSRYRVFVGTDTQYF. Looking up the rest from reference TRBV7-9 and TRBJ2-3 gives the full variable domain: DTGVSQNPRHKITKRGQNVTFRCDPISEHNRLYWYRQTLGQGPEFLTYFQNEAQLEKSRLLSDRFSAERPKGSFSTLEIQRTEQGDSAMYLCASSIPSRYRVFVGTDTQYFGPGTRLTVL.

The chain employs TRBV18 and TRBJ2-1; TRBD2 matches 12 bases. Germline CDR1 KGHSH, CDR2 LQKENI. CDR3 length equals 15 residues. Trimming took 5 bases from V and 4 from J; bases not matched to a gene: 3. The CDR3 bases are TGTGCCAGCTCAAGGACTAGCGGGATATACAATGAGCAGTTCTTC. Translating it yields CASSRTSGIYNEQFF.

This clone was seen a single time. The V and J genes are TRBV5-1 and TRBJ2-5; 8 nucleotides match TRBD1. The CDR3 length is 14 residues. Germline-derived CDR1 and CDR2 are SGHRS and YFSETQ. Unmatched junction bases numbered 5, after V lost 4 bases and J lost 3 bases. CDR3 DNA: TGCGCCAGCAGCCTGGACAGGGTGGAAGAGACCCAGTACTTC. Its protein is CASSLDRVEETQYF.

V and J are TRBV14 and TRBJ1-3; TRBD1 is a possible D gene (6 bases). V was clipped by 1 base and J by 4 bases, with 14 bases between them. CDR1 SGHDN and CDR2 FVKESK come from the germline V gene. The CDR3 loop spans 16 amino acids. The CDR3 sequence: CASSQGSQQGGNTIYF. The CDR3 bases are TGTGCCAGCAGCCAAGGTAGTCAACAGGGAGGAAACACCATATATTTT.

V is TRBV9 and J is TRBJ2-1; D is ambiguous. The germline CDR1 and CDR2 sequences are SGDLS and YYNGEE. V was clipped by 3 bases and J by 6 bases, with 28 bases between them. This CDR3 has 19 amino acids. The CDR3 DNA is TGTGCCAGCAGCGCGGGCCCCAAGGGCCAGACCGGGCGCCGCAATGAGCAGTTCTTC. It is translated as CASSAGPKGQTGRRNEQFF. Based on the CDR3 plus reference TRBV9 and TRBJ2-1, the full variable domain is DSGVTQTPKHLITATGQRVTLRCSPRSGDLSVYWYQQSLDQGLQFLIQYYNGEERAKGNILERFSAQQFPDLHSELNLSSLELGDSALYFCASSAGPKGQTGRRNEQFFGPGTRLTVL.

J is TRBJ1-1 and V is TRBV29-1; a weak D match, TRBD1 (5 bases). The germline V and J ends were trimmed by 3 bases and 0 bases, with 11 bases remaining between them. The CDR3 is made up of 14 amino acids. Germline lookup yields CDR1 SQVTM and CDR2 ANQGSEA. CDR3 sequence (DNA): TGCAGCGTTGAGGGGGTCTTCTTGAACACTGAAGCTTTCTTT. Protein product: CSVEGVFLNTEAFF.

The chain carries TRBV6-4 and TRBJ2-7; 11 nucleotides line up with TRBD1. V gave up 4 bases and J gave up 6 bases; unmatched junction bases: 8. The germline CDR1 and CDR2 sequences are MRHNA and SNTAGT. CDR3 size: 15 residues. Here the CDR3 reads CASSAQGQGVSEQYF. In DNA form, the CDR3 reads TGTGCCAGCAGTGCCCAGGGACAGGGGGTAAGCGAGCAGTACTTC.

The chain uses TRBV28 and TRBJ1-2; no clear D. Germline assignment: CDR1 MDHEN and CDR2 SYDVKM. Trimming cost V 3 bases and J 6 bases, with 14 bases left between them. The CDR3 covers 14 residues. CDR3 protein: CASSLRAGVDGYTF. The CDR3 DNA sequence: TGTGCCAGCAGTTTGCGGGCAGGTGTTGATGGCTACACCTTC.

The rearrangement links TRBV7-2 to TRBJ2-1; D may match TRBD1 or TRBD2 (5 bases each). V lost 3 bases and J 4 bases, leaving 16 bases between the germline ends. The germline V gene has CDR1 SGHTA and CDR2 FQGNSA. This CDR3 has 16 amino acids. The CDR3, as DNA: TGTGCCAGCAGCTTGCCCCCGGGACCGAGTTACAATGAGCAGTTCTTC. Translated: CASSLPPGPSYNEQFF.

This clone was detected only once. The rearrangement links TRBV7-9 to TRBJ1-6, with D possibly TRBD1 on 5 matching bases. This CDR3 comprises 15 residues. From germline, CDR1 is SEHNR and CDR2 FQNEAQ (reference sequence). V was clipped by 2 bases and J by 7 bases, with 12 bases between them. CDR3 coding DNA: TGTGCCAGCAGCTTAACCGGGACTCAGAATTCACCCCTCCACTTT. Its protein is CASSLTGTQNSPLHF. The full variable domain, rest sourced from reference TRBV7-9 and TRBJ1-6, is DTGVSQNPRHKITKRGQNVTFRCDPISEHNRLYWYRQTLGQGPEFLTYFQNEAQLEKSRLLSDRFSAERPKGSFSTLEIQRTEQGDSAMYLCASSLTGTQNSPLHFGNGTRLTVT.

The CDR3 spells CASSKGGGGSYGYTF. In DNA form, the CDR3 reads TGTGCCAGCAGCAAAGGCGGAGGGGGGTCCTATGGCTACACCTTC. V usage is TRBV21-1 and J usage is TRBJ1-2. TRBV21-1 is labeled a pseudogene. The CDR3 loop spans 15 amino acids.

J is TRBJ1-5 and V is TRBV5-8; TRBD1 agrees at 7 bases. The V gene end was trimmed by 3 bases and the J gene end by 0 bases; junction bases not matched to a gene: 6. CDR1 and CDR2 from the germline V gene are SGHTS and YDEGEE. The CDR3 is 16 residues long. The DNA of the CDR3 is TGTGCCAGCAGCTCGATACAGGGGCATAGCAATCAGCCCCAGCATTTT. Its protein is CASSSIQGHSNQPQHF.

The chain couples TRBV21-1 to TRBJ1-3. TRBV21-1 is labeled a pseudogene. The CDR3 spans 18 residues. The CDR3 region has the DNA TGTGCCAGCAGCATACGGGAGTGTAGGCCTTACTCTGGAAACACCATATATTTT. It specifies CASSIRECRPYSGNTIYF.

CDR3 loop: CASSLDPHSGNTIYF. The CDR3 DNA reads as TGTGCCAGCAGCTTAGACCCTCACTCTGGAAACACCATATATTTT. The rearrangement links TRBV7-9 to TRBJ1-3; no reliable D call. Germline CDR1 SEHNR, CDR2 FQNEAQ (reference sequence). CDR3 length: 15 residues. The V and J ends lost 1 base and 0 bases respectively, with 7 bases between them. The full variable domain, its missing parts supplied by reference TRBV7-9 and TRBJ1-3, is DTGVSQNPRHKITKRGQNVTFRCDPISEHNRLYWYRQTLGQGPEFLTYFQNEAQLEKSRLLSDRFSAERPKGSFSTLEIQRTEQGDSAMYLCASSLDPHSGNTIYFGEGSWLTVV.